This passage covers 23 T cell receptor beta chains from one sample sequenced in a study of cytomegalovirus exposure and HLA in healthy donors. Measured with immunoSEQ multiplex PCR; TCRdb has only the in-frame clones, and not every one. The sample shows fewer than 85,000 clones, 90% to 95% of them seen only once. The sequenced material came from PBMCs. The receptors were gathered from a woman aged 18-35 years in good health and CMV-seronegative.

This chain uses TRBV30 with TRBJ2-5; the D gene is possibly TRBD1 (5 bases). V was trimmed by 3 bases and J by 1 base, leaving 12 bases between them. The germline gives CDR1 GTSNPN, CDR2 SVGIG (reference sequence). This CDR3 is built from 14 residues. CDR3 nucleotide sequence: TGTGCCTGGAGCAGAGGCAGGGCCCAAGAGACCCAGTACTTC. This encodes CAWSRGRAQETQYF.

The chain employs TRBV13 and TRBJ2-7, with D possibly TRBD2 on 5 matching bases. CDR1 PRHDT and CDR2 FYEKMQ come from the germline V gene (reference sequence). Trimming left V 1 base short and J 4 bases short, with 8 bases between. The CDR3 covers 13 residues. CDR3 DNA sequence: TGTGCCAGCAGCTTAGCTAGCTCATACGAGCAGTACTTC. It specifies CASSLASSYEQYF.

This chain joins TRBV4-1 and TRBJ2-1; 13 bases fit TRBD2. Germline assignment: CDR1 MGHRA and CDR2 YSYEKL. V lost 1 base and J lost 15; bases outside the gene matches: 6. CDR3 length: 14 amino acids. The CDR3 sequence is CASSQVTSGGALFF. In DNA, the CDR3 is TGCGCCAGCAGCCAAGTTACTAGCGGGGGGGCTTTGTTCTTC.

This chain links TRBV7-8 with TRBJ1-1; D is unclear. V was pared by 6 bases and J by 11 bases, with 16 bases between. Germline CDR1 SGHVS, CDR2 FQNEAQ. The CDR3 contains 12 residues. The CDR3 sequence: CASRLERAPAFF. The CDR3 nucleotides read TGTGCCAGCAGGTTGGAGCGGGCGCCCGCTTTCTTT.

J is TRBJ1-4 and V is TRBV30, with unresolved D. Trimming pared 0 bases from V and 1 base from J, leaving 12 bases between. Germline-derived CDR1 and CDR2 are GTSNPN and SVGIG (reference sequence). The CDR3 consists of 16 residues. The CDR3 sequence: CAWSVSVVVTNEKLFF. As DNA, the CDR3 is TGTGCCTGGAGTGTATCGGTGGTGGTAACTAATGAAAAACTGTTTTTT.

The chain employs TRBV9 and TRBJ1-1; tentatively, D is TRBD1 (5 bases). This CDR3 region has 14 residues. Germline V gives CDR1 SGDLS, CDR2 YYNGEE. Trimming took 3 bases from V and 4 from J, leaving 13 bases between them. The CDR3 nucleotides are TGTGCCAGCAGCGAGCCCTCGGGGGTCACTGAAGCTTTCTTT. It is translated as CASSEPSGVTEAFF.

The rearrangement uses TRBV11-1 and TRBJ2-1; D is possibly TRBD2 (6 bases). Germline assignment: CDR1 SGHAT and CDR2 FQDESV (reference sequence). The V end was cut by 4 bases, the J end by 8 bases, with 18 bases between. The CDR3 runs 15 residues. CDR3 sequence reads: CASSSRLGAFDEQFF. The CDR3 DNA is TGTGCCAGCAGCTCTCGACTAGGAGCTTTCGATGAGCAGTTCTTC.

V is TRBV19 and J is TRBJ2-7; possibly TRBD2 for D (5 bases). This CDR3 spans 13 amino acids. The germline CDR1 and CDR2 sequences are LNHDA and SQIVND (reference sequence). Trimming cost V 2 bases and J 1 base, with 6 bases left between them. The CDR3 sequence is CASSITGSYEQYF. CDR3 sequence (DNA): TGTGCCAGTAGTATAACGGGATCCTACGAGCAGTACTTC.

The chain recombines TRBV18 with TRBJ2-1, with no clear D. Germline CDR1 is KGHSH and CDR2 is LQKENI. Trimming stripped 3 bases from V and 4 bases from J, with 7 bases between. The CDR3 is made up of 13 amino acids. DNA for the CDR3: TGTGCCAGCTCACCCGGTGGTTACAATGAGCAGTTCTTC. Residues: CASSPGGYNEQFF.

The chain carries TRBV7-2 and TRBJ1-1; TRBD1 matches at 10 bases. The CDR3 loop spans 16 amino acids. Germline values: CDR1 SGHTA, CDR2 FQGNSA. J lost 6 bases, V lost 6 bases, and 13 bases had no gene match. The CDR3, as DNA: TGTGCCAGCAGTAGACAGGGGGCGGGGATGACGGCTGAAGCTTTCTTT. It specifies CASSRQGAGMTAEAFF.

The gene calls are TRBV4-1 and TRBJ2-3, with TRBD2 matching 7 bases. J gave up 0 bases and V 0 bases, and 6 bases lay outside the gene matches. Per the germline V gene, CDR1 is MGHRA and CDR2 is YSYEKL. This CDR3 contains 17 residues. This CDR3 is CASSQDRGGGSTDTQYF. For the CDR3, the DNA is TGCGCCAGCAGCCAAGATCGGGGCGGGGGAAGCACAGATACGCAGTATTTT.

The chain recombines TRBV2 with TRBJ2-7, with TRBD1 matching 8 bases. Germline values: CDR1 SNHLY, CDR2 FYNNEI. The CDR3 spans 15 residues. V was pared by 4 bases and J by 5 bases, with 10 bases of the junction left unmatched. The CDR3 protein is CASSVDRGPVHEQYF. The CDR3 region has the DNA TGTGCCAGCAGTGTCGACAGGGGTCCCGTCCACGAGCAGTACTTC.

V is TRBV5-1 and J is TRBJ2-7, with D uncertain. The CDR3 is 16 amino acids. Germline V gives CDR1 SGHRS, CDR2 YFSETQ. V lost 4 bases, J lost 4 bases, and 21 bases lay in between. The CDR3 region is CASSPRPRGNLYEQYF. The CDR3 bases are TGCGCCAGCAGCCCCCGACCGCGAGGTAACCTTTACGAGCAGTACTTC.

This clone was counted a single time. CDR3 amino acids: CASRDIYEQYF. The CDR3 DNA follows: TGTGCCAGCAGGGACATCTACGAGCAGTACTTC. The rearrangement joins TRBV28 to TRBJ2-7; TRBD1 is a possible D gene (5 bases). V was cut by 6 bases and J by 3 bases, with 6 bases left in between. The CDR3 spans 11 residues. Germline V gene lookup returns CDR1 MDHEN and CDR2 SYDVKM.

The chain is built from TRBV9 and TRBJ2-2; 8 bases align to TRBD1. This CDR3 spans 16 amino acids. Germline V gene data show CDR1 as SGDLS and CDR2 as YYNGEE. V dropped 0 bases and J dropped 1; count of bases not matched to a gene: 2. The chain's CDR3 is CASSVEGQVNTGELFF. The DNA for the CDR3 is TGTGCCAGCAGCGTAGAGGGACAGGTGAACACCGGGGAGCTGTTTTTT.

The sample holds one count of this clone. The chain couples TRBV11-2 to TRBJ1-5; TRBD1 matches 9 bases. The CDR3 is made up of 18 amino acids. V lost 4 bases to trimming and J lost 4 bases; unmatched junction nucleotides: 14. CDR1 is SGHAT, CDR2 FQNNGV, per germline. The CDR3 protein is CASSSTPRTGDLNQPQHF. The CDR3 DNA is TGTGCCAGCAGCTCGACCCCCCGGACAGGGGACCTAAATCAGCCCCAGCATTTT.

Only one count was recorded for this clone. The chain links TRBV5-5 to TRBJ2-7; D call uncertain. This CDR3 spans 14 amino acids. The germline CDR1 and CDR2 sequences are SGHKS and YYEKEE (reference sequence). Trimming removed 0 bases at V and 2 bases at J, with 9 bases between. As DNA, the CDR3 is TGTGCCAGCAGCTTGGTGACGGGTGCCTACGAGCAGTACTTC. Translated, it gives CASSLVTGAYEQYF.

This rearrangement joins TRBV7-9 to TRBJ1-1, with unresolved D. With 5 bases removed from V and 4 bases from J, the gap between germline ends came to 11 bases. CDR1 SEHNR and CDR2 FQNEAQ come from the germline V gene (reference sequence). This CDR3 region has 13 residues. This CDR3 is CASSQARGTEAFF. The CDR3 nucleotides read TGTGCCAGCAGCCAAGCCCGGGGCACTGAAGCTTTCTTT.

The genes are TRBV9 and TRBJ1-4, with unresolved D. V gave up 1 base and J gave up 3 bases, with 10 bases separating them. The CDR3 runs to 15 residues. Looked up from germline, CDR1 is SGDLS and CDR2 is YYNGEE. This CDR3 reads CASSVSFGANEKLFF. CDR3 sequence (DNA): TGTGCCAGCAGCGTAAGTTTCGGAGCTAATGAAAAACTGTTTTTT.

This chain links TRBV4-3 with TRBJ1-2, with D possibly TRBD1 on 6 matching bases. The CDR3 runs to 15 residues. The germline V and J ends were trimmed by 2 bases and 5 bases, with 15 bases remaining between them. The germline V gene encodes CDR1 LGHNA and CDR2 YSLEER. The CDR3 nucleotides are TGCGCCAGCAGCCAATCTCCGGGACACCCATATGGCTACACCTTC. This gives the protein CASSQSPGHPYGYTF.

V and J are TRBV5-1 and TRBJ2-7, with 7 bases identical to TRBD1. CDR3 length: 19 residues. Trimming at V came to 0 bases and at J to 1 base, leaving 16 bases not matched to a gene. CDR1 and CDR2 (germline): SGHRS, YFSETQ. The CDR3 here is CASSLEVGTDFGWSYEQYF. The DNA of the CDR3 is TGCGCCAGCAGCTTGGAAGTTGGGACAGACTTTGGGTGGTCCTACGAGCAGTACTTC.

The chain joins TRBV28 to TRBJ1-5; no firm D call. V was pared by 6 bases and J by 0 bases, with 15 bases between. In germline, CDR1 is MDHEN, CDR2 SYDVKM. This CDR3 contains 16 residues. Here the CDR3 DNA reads TGTGCCAGCAGCACCCCCTGGGCAGTTAGCAATCAGCCCCAGCATTTT. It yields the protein CASSTPWAVSNQPQHF.

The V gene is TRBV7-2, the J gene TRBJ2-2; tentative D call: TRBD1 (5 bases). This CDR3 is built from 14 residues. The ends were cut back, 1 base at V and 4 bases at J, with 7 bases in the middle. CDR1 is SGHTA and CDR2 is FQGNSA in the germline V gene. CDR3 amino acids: CASSLGGPTGELFF. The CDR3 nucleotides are TGTGCCAGCAGCTTAGGGGGCCCCACCGGGGAGCTGTTTTTT.